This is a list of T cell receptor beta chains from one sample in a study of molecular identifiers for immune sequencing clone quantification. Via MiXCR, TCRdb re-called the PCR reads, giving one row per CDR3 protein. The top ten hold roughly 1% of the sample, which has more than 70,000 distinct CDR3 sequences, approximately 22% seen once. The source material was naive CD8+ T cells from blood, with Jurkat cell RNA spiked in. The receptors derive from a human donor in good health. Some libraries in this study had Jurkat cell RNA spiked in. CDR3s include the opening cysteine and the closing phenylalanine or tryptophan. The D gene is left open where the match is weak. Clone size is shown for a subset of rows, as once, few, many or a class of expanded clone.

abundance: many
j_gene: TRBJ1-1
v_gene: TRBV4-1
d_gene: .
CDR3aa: CASSQGRALGTTEAFF
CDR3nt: TGCGCCAGCAGCCAAGGGCGAGCTTTGGGGACCACTGAAGCTTTCTTT

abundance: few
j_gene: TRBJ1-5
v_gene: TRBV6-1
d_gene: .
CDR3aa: CASRRAGQNSNQPQHF
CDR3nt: TGTGCCAGCCGAAGAGCCGGACAGAATAGCAATCAGCCCCAGCATTTT

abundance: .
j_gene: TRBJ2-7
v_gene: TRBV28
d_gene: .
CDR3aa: CASSLFDESYEQYF
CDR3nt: TGTGCCAGCAGTTTGTTCGATGAATCCTACGAGCAGTACTTC

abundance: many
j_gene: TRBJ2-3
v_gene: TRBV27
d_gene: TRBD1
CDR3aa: CASSFGTGGATTTDTQYF
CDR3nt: TGTGCCAGCAGTTTCGGGACAGGGGGCGCGACCACCACAGATACGCAGTATTTT

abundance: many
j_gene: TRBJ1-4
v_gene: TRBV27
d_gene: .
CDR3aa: CASSLLGYNEKLFF
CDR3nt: TGTGCCAGCAGTTTATTGGGATACAATGAAAAACTGTTTTTT

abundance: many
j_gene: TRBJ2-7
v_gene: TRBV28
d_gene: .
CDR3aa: CASSFIPGASAEQYF
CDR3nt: TGTGCCAGCAGTTTTATTCCGGGGGCATCCGCGGAGCAGTACTTC

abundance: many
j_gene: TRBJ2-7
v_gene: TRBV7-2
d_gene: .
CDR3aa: CASSLALAPNEQYF
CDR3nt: TGTGCCAGCAGCTTAGCACTAGCCCCGAACGAGCAGTACTTC

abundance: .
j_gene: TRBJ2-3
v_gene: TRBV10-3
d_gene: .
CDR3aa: CAISDRVVGTDTQYF
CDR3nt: TGTGCCATCAGTGACAGGGTGGTGGGTACAGATACGCAGTATTTT

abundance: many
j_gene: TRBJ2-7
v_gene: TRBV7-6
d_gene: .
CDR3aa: CASSLGTEAYEQYF
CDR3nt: TGTGCCAGCAGCTTAGGGACAGAAGCCTACGAGCAGTACTTC

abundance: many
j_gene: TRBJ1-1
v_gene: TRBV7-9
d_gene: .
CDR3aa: CASSPNDGNTEAFF
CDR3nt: TGTGCCAGCAGCCCAAATGACGGAAACACTGAAGCTTTCTTT

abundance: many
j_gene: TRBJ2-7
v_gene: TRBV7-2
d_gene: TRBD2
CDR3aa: CASSLARLSGGGYEQYF
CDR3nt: TGTGCCAGCAGCTTAGCCCGACTGAGCGGGGGGGGGTACGAGCAGTACTTC

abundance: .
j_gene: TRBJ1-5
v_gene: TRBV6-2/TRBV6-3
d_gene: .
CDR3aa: CTSSLRGGDQPQHF
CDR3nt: TGTACCAGCAGTCTGCGCGGGGGGGATCAGCCCCAGCATTTT

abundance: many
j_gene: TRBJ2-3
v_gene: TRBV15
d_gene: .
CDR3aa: CATSGLGGEADTQYF
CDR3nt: TGTGCCACCAGCGGCCTTGGGGGAGAGGCAGATACGCAGTATTTT

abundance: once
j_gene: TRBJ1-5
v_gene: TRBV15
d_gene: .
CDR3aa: CATNRGGLGNQPQHF
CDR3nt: TGTGCCACCAACCGCGGGGGGCTAGGCAATCAGCCCCAGCATTTT

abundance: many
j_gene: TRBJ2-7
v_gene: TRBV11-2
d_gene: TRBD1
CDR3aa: CASSLGTGPSYEQYF
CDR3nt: TGTGCCAGCAGCCTTGGGACAGGGCCCTCCTACGAGCAGTACTTC

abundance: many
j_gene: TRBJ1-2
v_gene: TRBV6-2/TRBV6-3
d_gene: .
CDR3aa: CASSSSQRGQNYGYTF
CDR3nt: TGTGCCAGCAGTTCGAGCCAGCGGGGGCAGAACTATGGCTACACCTTC

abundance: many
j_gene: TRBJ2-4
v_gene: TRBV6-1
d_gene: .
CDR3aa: CASSEGYKGVINIQYF
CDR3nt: TGTGCCAGCAGTGAAGGTTATAAAGGGGTCATTAACATTCAGTACTTC

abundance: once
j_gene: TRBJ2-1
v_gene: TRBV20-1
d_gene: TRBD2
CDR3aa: CSARPAGVYNEQLF
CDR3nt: TGCAGTGCTAGGCCAGCGGGAGTGTACAATGAGCAGCTCTTC

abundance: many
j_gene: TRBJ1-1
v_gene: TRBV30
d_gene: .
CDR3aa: CAWSDISNTEAFF
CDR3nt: TGTGCCTGGAGTGACATCTCGAACACTGAAGCTTTCTTT

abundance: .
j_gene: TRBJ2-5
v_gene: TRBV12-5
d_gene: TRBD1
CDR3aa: CASGSTDRGNQETQYF
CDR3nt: TGTGCTAGTGGTTCAACCGACAGGGGTAACCAAGAGACCCAGTACTTC

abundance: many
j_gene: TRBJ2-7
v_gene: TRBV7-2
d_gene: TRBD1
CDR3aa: CASSSDWTGGTEQYF
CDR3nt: TGTGCCAGCAGCTCAGATTGGACAGGGGGCACAGAGCAGTACTTC

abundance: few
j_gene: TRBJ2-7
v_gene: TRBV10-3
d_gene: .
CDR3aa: CAISEDRTNSYEQYF
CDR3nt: TGTGCCATCAGTGAGGACAGGACTAACTCCTACGAGCAGTACTTC

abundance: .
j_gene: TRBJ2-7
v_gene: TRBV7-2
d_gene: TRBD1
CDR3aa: CASQKGQTDYSSYEQYF
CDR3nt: TGTGCCAGCCAAAAGGGACAGACCGACTACTCTTCCTACGAGCAGTACTTC

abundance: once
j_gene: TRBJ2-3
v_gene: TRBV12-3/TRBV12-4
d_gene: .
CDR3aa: CASSTTSRRFTDTQYF
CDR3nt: TGTGCCAGCAGTACGACCAGCAGGCGATTCACAGATACGCAGTATTTT

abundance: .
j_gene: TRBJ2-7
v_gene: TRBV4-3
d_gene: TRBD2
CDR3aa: CASSQDRLAGTYEQYF
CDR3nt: TGCGCCAGCAGCCAAGATCGCCTAGCGGGTACCTACGAGCAGTACTTC

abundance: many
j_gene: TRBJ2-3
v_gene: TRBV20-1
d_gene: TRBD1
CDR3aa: CSASEGTASTDTQYF
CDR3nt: TGCAGTGCTAGTGAGGGGACAGCTAGCACAGATACGCAGTATTTT

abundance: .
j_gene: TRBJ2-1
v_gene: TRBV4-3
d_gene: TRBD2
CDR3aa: CASSQDSLAGGNEQFF
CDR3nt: TGCGCCAGCAGCCAAGATTCCCTAGCGGGAGGGAATGAGCAGTTCTTC

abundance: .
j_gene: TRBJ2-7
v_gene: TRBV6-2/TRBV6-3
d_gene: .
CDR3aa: CASSIVGTPEQYF
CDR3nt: TGTGCCAGCAGCATTGTCGGAACACCTGAGCAGTACTTC

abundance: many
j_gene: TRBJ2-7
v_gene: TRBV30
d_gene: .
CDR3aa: CAWSVPMDEQYF
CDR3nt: TGTGCCTGGAGTGTCCCCATGGACGAGCAGTACTTC

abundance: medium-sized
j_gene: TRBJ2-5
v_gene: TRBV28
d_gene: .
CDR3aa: CASTLTGTQGTQYF
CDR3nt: TGTGCCAGCACCCTGACAGGAACCCAAGGGACCCAGTACTTC

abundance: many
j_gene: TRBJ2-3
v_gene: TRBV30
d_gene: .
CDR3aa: CAWSGTTSTDTQYF
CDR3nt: TGTGCCTGGAGTGGGACAACTAGCACAGATACGCAGTATTTT

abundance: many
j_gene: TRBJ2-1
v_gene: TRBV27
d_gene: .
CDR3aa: CASSPRSVPYHEQFF
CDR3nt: TGTGCCAGCAGTCCCAGGAGTGTACCCTACCATGAGCAGTTCTTC

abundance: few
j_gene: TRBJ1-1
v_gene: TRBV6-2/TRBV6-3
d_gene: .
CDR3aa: CASSNSQVEANTEAFF
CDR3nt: TGTGCCAGCAGTAACAGCCAGGTGGAAGCGAACACTGAAGCTTTCTTT

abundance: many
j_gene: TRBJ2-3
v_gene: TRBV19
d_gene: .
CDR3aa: CASKNHPDTQYF
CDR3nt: TGTGCCAGTAAAAACCATCCAGATACGCAGTATTTT

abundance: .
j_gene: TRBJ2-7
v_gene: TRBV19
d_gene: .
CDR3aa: CAGSISGHDYEQYF
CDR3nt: TGTGCCGGTAGTATCTCAGGGCACGACTACGAGCAGTACTTC

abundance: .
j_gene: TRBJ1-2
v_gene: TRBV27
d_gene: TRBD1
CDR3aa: CASSTTGQTANYGYTF
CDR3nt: TGTGCCAGCAGTACTACGGGACAGACAGCTAACTATGGCTACACCTTC

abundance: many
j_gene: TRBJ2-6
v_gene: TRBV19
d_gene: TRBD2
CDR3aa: CASSTREGSGANVLTF
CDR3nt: TGTGCCAGTAGTACCCGGGAGGGCTCTGGGGCCAACGTCCTGACTTTC

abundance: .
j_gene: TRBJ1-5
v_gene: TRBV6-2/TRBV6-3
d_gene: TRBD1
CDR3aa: CASRPGTGLSNQPQHF
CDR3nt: TGTGCCAGCAGACCCGGGACAGGTCTTAGCAATCAGCCCCAGCATTTT

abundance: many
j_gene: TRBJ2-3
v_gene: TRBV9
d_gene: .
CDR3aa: CASRGTGTDTDTQYF
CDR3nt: TGTGCCAGCAGAGGAACCGGGACGGACACAGATACGCAGTATTTT

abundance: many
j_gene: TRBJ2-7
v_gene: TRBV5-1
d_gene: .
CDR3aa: CASSFVSQESYEQYF
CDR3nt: TGCGCCAGCAGCTTTGTGTCACAAGAATCCTACGAGCAGTACTTC

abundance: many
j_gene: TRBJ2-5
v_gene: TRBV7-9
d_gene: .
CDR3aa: CASSSQGGRETQYF
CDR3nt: TGTGCCAGCAGCTCCCAGGGGGGCCGAGAGACCCAGTACTTC

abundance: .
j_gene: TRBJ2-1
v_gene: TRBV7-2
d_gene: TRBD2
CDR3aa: CASSLGGGSEQLF
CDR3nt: TGTGCCAGCAGCTTAGGGGGGGGGAGTGAGCAGCTCTTC

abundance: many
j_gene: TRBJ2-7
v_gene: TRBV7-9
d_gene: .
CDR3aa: CASSLRLEQYF
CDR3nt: TGTGCCAGCAGCTTACGTCTAGAGCAGTACTTC

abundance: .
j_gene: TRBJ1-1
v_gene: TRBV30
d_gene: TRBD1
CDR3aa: CAWSEGQGNTEAFF
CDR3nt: TGTGCCTGGAGTGAGGGACAGGGGAACACTGAAGCTTTCTTT

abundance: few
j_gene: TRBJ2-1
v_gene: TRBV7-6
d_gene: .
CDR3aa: CASSLQVSTYNEQFF
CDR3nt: TGTGCCAGCAGCTTACAGGTTTCTACCTACAATGAGCAGTTCTTC

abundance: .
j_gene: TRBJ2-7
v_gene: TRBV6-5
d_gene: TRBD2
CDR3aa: CASSYSASGLSYEQYF
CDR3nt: TGTGCCAGCAGTTACTCGGCTAGCGGTCTGTCCTACGAGCAGTACTTC

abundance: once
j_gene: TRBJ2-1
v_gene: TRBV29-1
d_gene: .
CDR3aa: CGVSSLTDIFYYNEQFF
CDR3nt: TGCGGCGTTTCCTCCCTCACAGACATATTTTACTACAATGAGCAGTTCTTC

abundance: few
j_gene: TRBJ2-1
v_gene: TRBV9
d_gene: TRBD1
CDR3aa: CASSVMDRTDGRRNEQFF
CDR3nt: TGTGCCAGCAGCGTAATGGACAGGACCGACGGACGCAGGAATGAGCAGTTCTTC

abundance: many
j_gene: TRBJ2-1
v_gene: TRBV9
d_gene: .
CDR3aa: CASSVSGEQFF
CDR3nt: TGTGCCAGCAGCGTGTCCGGTGAGCAGTTCTTC

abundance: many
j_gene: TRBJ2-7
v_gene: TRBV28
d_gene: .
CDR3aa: CASSLLDEGNEQYF
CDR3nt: TGTGCCAGCAGTTTATTGGACGAGGGGAACGAGCAGTACTTC

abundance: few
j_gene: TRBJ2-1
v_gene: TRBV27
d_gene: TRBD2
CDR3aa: CASRPRAGGFVNNEQFF
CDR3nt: TGTGCCAGCAGACCCCGGGCGGGGGGCTTCGTCAACAATGAGCAGTTCTTC

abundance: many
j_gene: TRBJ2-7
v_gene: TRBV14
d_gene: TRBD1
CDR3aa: CASSPTGTGLYF
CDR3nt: TGTGCCAGCAGTCCTACCGGGACAGGGTTGTACTTC

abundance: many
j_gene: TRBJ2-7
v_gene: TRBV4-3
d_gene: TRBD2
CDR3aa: CASSQGASGVYEQYF
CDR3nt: TGCGCCAGCAGCCAAGGGGCTAGCGGGGTCTATGAGCAGTACTTC

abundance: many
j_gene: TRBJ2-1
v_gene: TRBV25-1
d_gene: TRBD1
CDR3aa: CASSDRGPYNEQFF
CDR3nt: TGTGCCAGCAGTGACAGGGGGCCCTACAATGAGCAGTTCTTC

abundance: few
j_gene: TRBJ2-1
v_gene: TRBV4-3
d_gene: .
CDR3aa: CASSQDYPAEGQGEQFF
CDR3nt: TGCGCCAGCAGCCAAGATTACCCAGCGGAGGGTCAGGGTGAGCAGTTCTTC

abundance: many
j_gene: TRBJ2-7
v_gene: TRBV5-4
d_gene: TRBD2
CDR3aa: CATQRESGSYEQYF
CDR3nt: TGTGCCACCCAGCGGGAGAGTGGGTCCTACGAGCAGTACTTC